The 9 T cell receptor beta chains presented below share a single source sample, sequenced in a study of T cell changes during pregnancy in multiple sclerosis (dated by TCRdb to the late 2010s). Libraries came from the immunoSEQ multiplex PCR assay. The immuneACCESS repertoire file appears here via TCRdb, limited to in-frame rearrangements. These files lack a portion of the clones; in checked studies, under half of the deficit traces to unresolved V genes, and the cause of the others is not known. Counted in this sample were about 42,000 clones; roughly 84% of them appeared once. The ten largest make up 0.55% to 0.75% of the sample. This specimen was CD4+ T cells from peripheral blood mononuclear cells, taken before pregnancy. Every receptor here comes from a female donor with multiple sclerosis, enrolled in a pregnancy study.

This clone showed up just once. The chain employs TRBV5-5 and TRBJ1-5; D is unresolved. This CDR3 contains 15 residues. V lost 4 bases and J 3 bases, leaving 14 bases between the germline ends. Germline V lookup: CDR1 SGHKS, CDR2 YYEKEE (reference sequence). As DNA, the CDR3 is TGTGCCAGCAGCCTAATGGCGGGAGACAATCAGCCCCAGCATTTT. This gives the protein CASSLMAGDNQPQHF.

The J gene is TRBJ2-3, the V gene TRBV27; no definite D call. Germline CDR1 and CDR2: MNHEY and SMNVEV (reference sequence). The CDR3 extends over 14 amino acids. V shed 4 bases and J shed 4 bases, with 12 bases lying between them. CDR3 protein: CASSSPLRSDTQYF. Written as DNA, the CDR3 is TGTGCCAGCAGTTCGCCGTTGCGCTCAGATACGCAGTATTTT.

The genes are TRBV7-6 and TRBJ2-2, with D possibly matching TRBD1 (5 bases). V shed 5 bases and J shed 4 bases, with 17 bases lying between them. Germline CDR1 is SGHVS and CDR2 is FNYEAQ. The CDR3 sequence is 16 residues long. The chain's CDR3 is CASSQQATLGTGELFF. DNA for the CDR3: TGTGCCAGCAGCCAACAGGCGACTTTAGGCACCGGGGAGCTGTTTTTT.

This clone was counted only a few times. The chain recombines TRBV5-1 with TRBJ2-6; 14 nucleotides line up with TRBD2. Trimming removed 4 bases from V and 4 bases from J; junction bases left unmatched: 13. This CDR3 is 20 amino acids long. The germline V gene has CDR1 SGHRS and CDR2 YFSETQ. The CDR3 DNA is TGCGCCAGCAGCCTCCGGACTAGCGGGAGGTCTATTGAGGGGGCCAACGTCCTGACTTTC. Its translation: CASSLRTSGRSIEGANVLTF. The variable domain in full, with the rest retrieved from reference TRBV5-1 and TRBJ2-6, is KAGVTQTPRYLIKTRGQQVTLSCSPISGHRSVSWYQQTPGQGLQFLFEYFSETQRNKGNFPGRFSGRQFSNSRSEMNVSTLELGDSALYLCASSLRTSGRSIEGANVLTFGAGSRLTVL.

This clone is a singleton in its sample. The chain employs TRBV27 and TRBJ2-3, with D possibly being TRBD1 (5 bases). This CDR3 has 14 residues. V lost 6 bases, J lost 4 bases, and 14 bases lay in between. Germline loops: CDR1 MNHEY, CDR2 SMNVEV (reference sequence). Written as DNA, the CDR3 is TGTGCCAGCAGCTCGATACAAGGGGCAGATACGCAGTATTTT. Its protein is CASSSIQGADTQYF.

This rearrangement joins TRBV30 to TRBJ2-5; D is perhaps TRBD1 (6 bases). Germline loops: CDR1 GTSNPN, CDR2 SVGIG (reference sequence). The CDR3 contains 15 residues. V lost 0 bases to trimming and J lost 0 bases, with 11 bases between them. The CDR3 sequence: CAWSVNQGYQETQYF. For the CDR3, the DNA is TGTGCCTGGAGTGTTAACCAGGGGTACCAAGAGACCCAGTACTTC.

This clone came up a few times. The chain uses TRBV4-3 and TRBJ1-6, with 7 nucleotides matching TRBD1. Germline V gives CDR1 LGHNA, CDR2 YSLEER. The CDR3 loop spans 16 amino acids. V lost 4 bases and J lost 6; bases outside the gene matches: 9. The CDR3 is CASSPSRDRANSPLHF. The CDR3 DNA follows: TGCGCCAGCAGCCCCTCCCGAGACAGGGCTAATTCACCCCTCCACTTT.

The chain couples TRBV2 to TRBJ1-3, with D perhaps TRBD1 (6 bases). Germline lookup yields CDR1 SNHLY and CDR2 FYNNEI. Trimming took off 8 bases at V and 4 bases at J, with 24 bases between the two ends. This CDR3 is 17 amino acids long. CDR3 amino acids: CASSFEGVSVSGNTIYF. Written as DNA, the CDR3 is TGTGCCAGCTCTTTCGAGGGGGTATCGGTATCGGGAAACACCATATATTTT.

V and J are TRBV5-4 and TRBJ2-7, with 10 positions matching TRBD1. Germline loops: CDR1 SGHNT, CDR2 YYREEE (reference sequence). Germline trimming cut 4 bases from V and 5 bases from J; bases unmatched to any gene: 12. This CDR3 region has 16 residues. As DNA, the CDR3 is TGTGCCAGCAGCCATGCCGGGACAGGGGTAATCCACGAGCAGTACTTC. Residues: CASSHAGTGVIHEQYF.